The entry below gives a single T cell receptor beta chain sequence along with its context. The antigen is undetermined. This sample was taken from a study of stem cell transplantation in POMP-related autoinflammatory disease. Study in general: Defective thymoproteasomes were hypothesized to impair CD8+ T-cell positive selection. Whole-study findings and limits: Fewer unique TRB V-J gene pairings were identified in patients with PRAID. PRAID patients trended toward lower TRB diversity and higher clonality in all analyzed T-cell subsets.

PRAID featured immunodeficiency plus autoinflammation. The table came from immunoSEQ multiplex PCR; TCRdb's copy has only in-frame clones and leaves some out. The table records tens of thousands of clones, 82% of them present only once. Germline V gene data show CDR1 as MDHEN and CDR2 as SYDVKM. The CDR3 consists of 19 residues. The V segment lost 1 base and the J segment 6 bases; nucleotides outside the gene matches: 10. The sequencing used CD4+ T cells from PBMCs, collected before stem cell transplantation. The chain employs TRBV28 and TRBJ2-1; 15 bases fit TRBD2. The TCR sequence derives from a human donor with POMP-related autoinflammation and immune dysregulation (PRAID). The CDR3 loop reads CASSLLSRTSGRAANEQFF. For the CDR3, the DNA is TGTGCCAGCAGTTTATTATCCCGGACTAGCGGGAGGGCCGCCAATGAGCAGTTCTTC.